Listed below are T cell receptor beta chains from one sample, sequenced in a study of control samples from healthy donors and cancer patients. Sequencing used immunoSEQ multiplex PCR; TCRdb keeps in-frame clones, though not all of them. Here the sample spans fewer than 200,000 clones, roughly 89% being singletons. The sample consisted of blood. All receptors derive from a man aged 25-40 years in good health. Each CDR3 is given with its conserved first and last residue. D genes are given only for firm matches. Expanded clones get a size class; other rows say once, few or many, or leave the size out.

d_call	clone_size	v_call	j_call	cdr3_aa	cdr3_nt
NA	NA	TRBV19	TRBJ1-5	CASSPLPGANQPQHF	TGTGCCAGTAGTCCCCTCCCCGGAGCTAATCAGCCCCAGCATTTT
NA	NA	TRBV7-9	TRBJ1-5	CASSLEGHQPQHF	TGTGCCAGCAGCTTAGAGGGGCATCAGCCCCAGCATTTT
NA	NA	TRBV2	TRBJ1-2	CASTKVEWGESHYGYTF	TGTGCCAGCACCAAAGTAGAGTGGGGAGAGAGTCACTATGGCTACACCTTC
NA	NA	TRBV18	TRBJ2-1	CASSPTGLSSYNEQFF	TGTGCCAGCTCACCAACAGGGTTAAGCTCCTACAATGAGCAGTTCTTC
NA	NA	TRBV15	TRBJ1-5	CATSRDQGWNQPQHF	TGTGCCACCAGCAGAGATCAAGGGTGGAATCAGCCCCAGCATTTT
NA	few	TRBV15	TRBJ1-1	CATSQPLEGGARSLSTEAFF	TGTGCCACCAGCCAACCTCTCGAGGGGGGGGCGCGGAGTCTTTCCACTGAAGCTTTCTTT
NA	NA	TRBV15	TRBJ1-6	CATSRETPSSYNSPLHF	TGTGCCACCAGCAGAGAAACGCCGAGCTCCTATAATTCACCCCTCCACTTT
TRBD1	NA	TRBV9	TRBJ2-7	CASSVGAGTGGGEQYF	TGTGCCAGCAGCGTAGGCGCCGGGACAGGGGGCGGCGAGCAGTACTTC
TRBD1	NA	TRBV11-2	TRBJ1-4	CASSLDRGRNEKLFF	TGTGCCAGCAGCTTAGACAGGGGGCGGAATGAAAAACTGTTTTTT
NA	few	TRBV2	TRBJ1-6	CASSERAGRNSPLHF	TGTGCCAGCAGTGAAAGAGCGGGGCGGAATTCACCCCTCCACTTT
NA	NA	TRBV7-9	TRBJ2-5	CASSLPATGGQETQYF	TGTGCCAGCAGCTTACCCGCAACAGGCGGACAAGAGACCCAGTACTTC
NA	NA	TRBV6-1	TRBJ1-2	CASSEARNRARYGYTF	TGTGCCAGCAGTGAAGCGCGGAACAGGGCCCGATATGGCTACACCTTC